This entry lists 21 T cell receptor beta chains sequenced from one sample in a study of blood T cell repertoires in COVID-19 (dated by TCRdb to the early 2020s). Receptors were amplified or captured by the immunoSEQ multiplex PCR assay. This is the immuneACCESS table as TCRdb keeps it, with only in-frame sequences that have V and J called. A part of the clones is gone; compared with another copy, unresolved V genes explain less than half, and the rest is unexplained. Present in this sample are more than 250,000 clones, approximately 86% of which were seen just once. 0.7% of the sample comes from the top ten. The sequenced sample consisted of peripheral blood. The receptors stem from a human donor in a cohort sampled during active COVID-19.

V and J are TRBV9 and TRBJ1-6, with D perhaps matching TRBD1 (5 bases). This CDR3 is 17 amino acids long. V was shortened by 4 bases and J by 7 bases, with 21 bases between the two germline ends. The germline CDR1 and CDR2 sequences are SGDLS and YYNGEE. The CDR3 sequence is CASSLGEGLWRNSPLHF. CDR3 DNA sequence: TGTGCCAGCAGCCTTGGAGAGGGACTGTGGAGAAATTCACCCCTCCACTTT.

This clone was detected only once. V is TRBV2 and J is TRBJ2-3, with 14 bases fitting TRBD2. The CDR3 runs 16 residues. V shed 5 bases and J 4 bases; nucleotides not matched to a gene: 5. Germline CDR1 and CDR2: SNHLY and FYNNEI. The CDR3 region is CASSSGLAGGPDTQYF. CDR3 nucleotide sequence: TGTGCCAGCAGTTCCGGACTAGCGGGGGGCCCAGATACGCAGTATTTT. Drawing the rest from reference TRBV2 and TRBJ2-3, the complete variable domain is EPEVTQTPSHQVTQMGQEVILRCVPISNHLYFYWYRQILGQKVEFLVSFYNNEISEKSEIFDDQFSVERPDGSNFTLKIRSTKLEDSAMYFCASSSGLAGGPDTQYFGPGTRLTVL.

The chain employs TRBV15 and TRBJ1-3, with D hard to call. CDR1 and CDR2 from the germline V gene are LNHNV and YYDKDF (reference sequence). The CDR3 has 13 amino acids. Trimming removed 0 bases from V and 7 bases from J, with 7 bases in between. CDR3 loop: CATSRDPVNTIYF. The CDR3 DNA sequence: TGTGCCACCAGCAGAGATCCTGTCAACACCATATATTTT.

This chain joins TRBV12-3 or TRBV12-4 and TRBJ1-4; tentatively, D is TRBD1 (6 bases). V lost 10 bases, J lost 7 bases, and 16 bases lay in between. CDR3 length: 13 residues. The CDR3 sequence: CATGRGGGEKLFF. For the CDR3, the DNA is TGTGCCACTGGAAGAGGGGGTGGTGAAAAACTGTTTTTT.

The chain links TRBV4-2 to TRBJ1-1, with 7 bases fitting TRBD1. The trim removed 1 base at V and 2 bases at J, leaving 10 bases unmatched. The CDR3 runs to 17 residues. Germline V gene sequence: CDR1 LGHNA, CDR2 YNFKEQ. CDR3 in DNA: TGTGCCAGCAGCCAAGCCCCAAGACAGGGATTAAACACTGAAGCTTTCTTT. It translates to CASSQAPRQGLNTEAFF.

V gene TRBV5-4 combines with J gene TRBJ1-1; the match to TRBD1 covers 8 bases. The ends lost 5 bases at V and 4 bases at J; junction bases unmatched: 4. This CDR3 spans 13 amino acids. Germline V gene lookup returns CDR1 SGHNT and CDR2 YYREEE (reference sequence). CDR3 in DNA: TGTGCCAGCAGAGACAGGGGTTCCACTGAAGCTTTCTTT. It specifies CASRDRGSTEAFF. Complete variable domain (other parts from reference TRBV5-4 and TRBJ1-1): ETGVTQSPTHLIKTRGQQVTLRCSSQSGHNTVSWYQQALGQGPQFIFQYYREEENGRGNFPPRFSGLQFPNYSSELNVNALELDDSALYLCASRDRGSTEAFFGQGTRLTVV.

The chain recombines TRBV24-1 with TRBJ2-7, with 7 bases identical to TRBD1. CDR3 length equals 15 residues. Germline V gives CDR1 KGHDR, CDR2 SFDVKD. With 3 bases clipped from V and 3 bases from J, the junction kept 7 bases outside the gene matches. CDR3 bases: TGTGCCACCAGTGATCGAAAGGGACAGAACTACGAGCAGTACTTC. Its translation is CATSDRKGQNYEQYF.

This clone has just a few counts. CDR3 in amino acids: CASRGTGLSGYTF. The CDR3 DNA follows: TGTGCCAGCAGAGGGACAGGGCTTAGCGGCTACACCTTC. This rearrangement joins TRBV2 to TRBJ1-2, with TRBD1 matching over 9 bases. CDR3 length: 13 residues. The germline V gene has CDR1 SNHLY and CDR2 FYNNEI. With V trimmed by 6 bases and J by 8 bases, 7 bases remained unmatched.

V usage is TRBV15 and J usage is TRBJ2-4; TRBD2 is a possible D gene (5 bases). This CDR3 spans 14 amino acids. V was clipped by 6 bases and J by 7 bases, with 16 bases between them. Germline CDR1 is LNHNV and CDR2 is YYDKDF (reference sequence). The CDR3 DNA is TGTGCCACCAGTCCGTCGGGATGGGTCAACATTCAGTACTTC. Translating it yields CATSPSGWVNIQYF. Variable domain in full (rest from reference TRBV15 and TRBJ2-4): DAMVIQNPRYQVTQFGKPVTLSCSQTLNHNVMYWYQQKSSQAPKLLFHYYDKDFNNEADTPDNFQSRRPNTSFCFLDIRSPGLGDTAMYLCATSPSGWVNIQYFGAGTRLSVL.

V is TRBV7-2 and J is TRBJ1-1; weak D call: TRBD1 (6 bases). The CDR3 length is 13 residues. From germline, CDR1 is SGHTA and CDR2 FQGNSA. V was shortened by 7 bases and J by 8 bases, with 17 bases between the two germline ends. Here the CDR3 DNA reads TGTGCCAGCACACTAAGGGGCGGACAGGAAGCTTTCTTT. Residues: CASTLRGGQEAFF.

This clone has a single count. The chain links TRBV27 to TRBJ1-4; unclear D gene. The CDR3 extends over 15 amino acids. The ends were cut back, 6 bases at V and 0 bases at J, with 11 bases in the middle. Germline V gene data show CDR1 as MNHEY and CDR2 as SMNVEV (reference sequence). In nucleotides, the CDR3 is TGTGCCAGCAGATCTAGACCCACAACTAATGAAAAACTGTTTTTT. Translated: CASRSRPTTNEKLFF.

The chain couples TRBV6-5 to TRBJ1-1; D not certain. Trimming shortened V by 10 bases and J by 0 bases, and 12 bases separated the two germline ends. CDR1 and CDR2 from the germline V gene are MNHEY and SVGAGI. The CDR3 runs to 13 residues. The CDR3 DNA sequence: TGTGCCACGCATCCGGGTGTGAACACTGAAGCTTTCTTT. Amino acids: CATHPGVNTEAFF.

The V call is TRBV7-9, the J call TRBJ2-7, with D perhaps TRBD1 (5 bases). The CDR3 contains 15 residues. The V end was cut by 1 base, the J end by 5 bases, with 15 bases between. Germline values: CDR1 SEHNR, CDR2 FQNEAQ (reference sequence). This chain's CDR3 is CASSLDGRAVDEQYF. The CDR3 bases are TGTGCCAGCAGCTTAGATGGCAGGGCCGTCGACGAGCAGTACTTC.

The CDR3 spells CASSHEGQGATGYTF. Written as DNA, the CDR3 is TGTGCCAGCAGCCACGAGGGACAGGGGGCGACTGGCTACACCTTC. The chain recombines TRBV4-2 with TRBJ1-2; 12 bases fit TRBD1. V gave up 3 bases and J gave up 7 bases; unmatched junction bases: 6. Germline V gene data show CDR1 as LGHNA and CDR2 as YNFKEQ. The CDR3 runs 15 residues.

V gene TRBV9 combines with J gene TRBJ2-5; D perhaps matches TRBD2 (5 bases). The CDR3 covers 14 residues. V lost 0 bases and J lost 5, with 11 bases in between. Germline V gives CDR1 SGDLS, CDR2 YYNGEE. The CDR3: CASSVGPTGETQYF. CDR3 nucleotide sequence: TGTGCCAGCAGCGTAGGCCCTACGGGGGAGACCCAGTACTTC.

The V and J genes are TRBV28 and TRBJ1-4; D remains ambiguous. Germline V lookup: CDR1 MDHEN, CDR2 SYDVKM. Trimming removed 3 bases from V and 5 bases from J, with 19 bases in between. The CDR3 has 17 amino acids. CDR3 sequence (DNA): TGTGCCAGCAGTTTGACCCCCCGGAAGGAGATAAATGAAAAACTGTTTTTT. Translating it yields CASSLTPRKEINEKLFF. Variable domain in full (rest from reference TRBV28 and TRBJ1-4): DVKVTQSSRYLVKRTGEKVFLECVQDMDHENMFWYRQDPGLGLRLIYFSYDVKMKEKGDIPEGYSVSREKKERFSLILESASTNQTSMYLCASSLTPRKEINEKLFFGSGTQLSVL.

The chain uses TRBV5-4 and TRBJ2-7, with 7 bases identical to TRBD2. V trimming: 3 bases; J trimming: 1 base; junction bases outside the gene matches: 10. The germline CDR1 and CDR2 sequences are SGHNT and YYREEE (reference sequence). The CDR3 covers 16 residues. The CDR3 DNA sequence: TGTGCCAGCAGCTCGGCCGTCGGGAGGTGGTCCTACGAGCAGTACTTC. Its protein is CASSSAVGRWSYEQYF.

This rearrangement joins TRBV6-5 to TRBJ2-7, with a weak D call TRBD2 (6 bases). V was clipped by 6 bases and J by 3 bases, with 12 bases between them. Germline lookup yields CDR1 MNHEY and CDR2 SVGAGI. This CDR3 has 13 residues. The CDR3 bases are TGTGCCAGCAGCCGCCCCGGGGGCTACGAGCAGTACTTC. Translation: CASSRPGGYEQYF.

A single count supports this clone. The chain has TRBV29-1 and TRBJ1-2; D unresolved. The germline V gene has CDR1 SQVTM and CDR2 ANQGSEA. The CDR3 spans 11 residues. With 3 bases removed from V and 7 bases from J, the gap between germline ends came to 9 bases. For the CDR3, the DNA is TGCAGCGTTGACTGGGCGGGTGGCTACACCTTC. It translates to CSVDWAGGYTF.

This CDR3 is CASSPTAQGTEAFF. DNA of the CDR3: TGTGCCAGCTCCCCGACTGCACAGGGTACTGAAGCTTTCTTT. J is TRBJ1-1 and V is TRBV18, with TRBD1 as a possible D gene (6 bases). The CDR3 has 14 residues. Germline loops: CDR1 KGHSH, CDR2 LQKENI. The V gene lost 6 bases and the J gene lost 5 bases, with 16 bases spanning the gap.

The rearrangement uses TRBV6-5 and TRBJ2-7; TRBD1 matches 9 bases. Germline CDR1 and CDR2: MNHEY and SVGAGI. V shed 8 bases and J 0 bases; nucleotides not matched to a gene: 2. The CDR3 length is 13 residues. CDR3 coding DNA: TGTGCCAGCCTGACAGGGGGCTCCTACGAGCAGTACTTC. It codes for CASLTGGSYEQYF.